This TCR beta chain is drawn from a study of OX40 agonist ivuxolimab in advanced cancers. In the study overall: A male proportion of about 84% was recorded, with mean age roughly 62 years and range about 20 to 85. Study observations and caveats: Among the lowest levels of clonal expansion were found in partial responders at 0.1-3.0 mg/kg. Both CD4+ and CD8+ T cell populations in blood had undergone clonal expansion by week 6 at 0.1 to 3.0 mg/kg.

Of note for this clone: The target antigen is unknown.

The CDR3 contains 13 residues. Germline CDR1 is MNHNS and CDR2 is SASEGT. Trimming removed 3 bases at V and 8 bases at J, with 11 bases between. The assay was immunoSEQ multiplex PCR, and TCRdb's table has in-frame clones only and misses some. The repertoire includes approximately 88,000 clones, over 75% of them detected once, and approximately 0.26% sits in the top ten. V gene TRBV6-1 combines with J gene TRBJ1-3; no firm D call. The clonotype was recovered from an adult with an advanced solid tumor such as melanoma, head and neck, liver or kidney cancer. This sample comprised CD4+ or CD8+ T cells sorted from blood, obtained in a trial of the OX40 agonist ivuxolimab. The CDR3 DNA follows: TGTGCCAGCAGTGACCTCGGCGTCGACACCATATATTTT. Translated, it gives CASSDLGVDTIYF.